The 12 T cell receptor beta chains below were found in one sample sequenced in a study of blood T cells in healthy people across ages. With a J-beta primer mix and a sample-barcoded 5' primer, a second PCR ran about 6 to 11 cycles. In TCRdb, the 5' RACE reads were re-called with MiXCR into one record per CDR3 protein. Of about 700,000 distinct CDR3 sequences listed, 32% were seen once; the top ten hold 15%. Sequenced input: blood. All receptors come from a woman older than 75 in good health.

This clonotype came up many times. The chain joins TRBV25-1 to TRBJ2-1; 9 bases agree with TRBD1. This CDR3 has 15 amino acids. The V gene end was trimmed by 7 bases and the J gene end by 7 bases; junction bases not matched to a gene: 11. Germline lookup yields CDR1 MGHDK and CDR2 SYGVNS. Here the CDR3 DNA reads TGTGCCAGCATCAGACGGGACAGGGTGGAGAATGAGCAGTTCTTC. It yields the protein CASIRRDRVENEQFF.

With respect to this clonotype: It may be a read error: a sequence one base away is much more abundant. This rearrangement joins TRBV12-3 or TRBV12-4 to TRBJ2-5; D perhaps matches TRBD2 (6 bases). The J call may be faulty, since TRBJ2-7 better matches the DNA end. The CDR3 has 15 amino acids. In nucleotides, the CDR3 is TGTGCCAGCAGTTGTGAGCCGGGGGTACCCTACGAGCAGTACTTC. This translates into CASSCEPGVPYEQYF.

Points on this clonotype: Germline and junction disagree at one end, which may indicate a read error. The chain combines TRBV29-1 with TRBJ2-5, with D possibly matching TRBD1 (6 bases). Germline lookup yields CDR1 SQVTM and CDR2 ANQGSEA. CDR3 length: 13 residues. The CDR3 reads CSLVGGIREAQYF. As DNA, the CDR3 is TGCAGCCTGGTAGGGGGTATCAGAGAGGCCCAGTACTTC.

This clonotype has only one observation. This may be a read error, as it is one base from a much larger clone. The V and J genes are TRBV6-2 or TRBV6-3 and TRBJ2-5; possibly TRBD1 or TRBD2 for D (5 bases each). Germline-derived CDR1 and CDR2 are MNHEY and SVGEGT. V was shortened by 2 bases and J by 4 bases, with 14 bases between the two germline ends. This CDR3 is built from 15 residues. Here the CDR3 DNA reads TGTGCCAGCAGTTACGAAGGGGACGCATCAGAGACCCAGTACTTC. It specifies CASSYEGDASETQYF.

This clonotype showed up many times. The chain joins TRBV9 to TRBJ2-1; 7 bases map to TRBD1. Germline CDR1 reads SGDLS; CDR2 reads YYNGEE. The trim removed 0 bases at V and 4 bases at J, leaving 7 bases unmatched. The CDR3 totals 16 residues. In DNA form, the CDR3 reads TGTGCCAGCAGCGTAGTATTGGGGACAGCATACAATGAGCAGTTCTTC. It specifies CASSVVLGTAYNEQFF.

This clonotype was observed at least ten times. This chain connects TRBV10-3 to TRBJ2-1; possibly TRBD1 for D (6 bases). CDR3 size: 13 residues. CDR1 ENHRY and CDR2 SYGVKD come from the germline V gene. Trimming left V 3 bases short and J 10 bases short, with 13 bases between. CDR3 in amino acids: CAISDLRDTEQFF. In DNA, the CDR3 is TGTGCCATCAGTGACCTCCGGGACACGGAGCAGTTCTTC.

This rearrangement joins TRBV20-1 to TRBJ2-3; the D gene is possibly TRBD2 (5 bases). V dropped 4 bases and J dropped 1 base, with 9 bases sitting between them. Looked up from germline, CDR1 is DFQATT and CDR2 is SNEGSKA (reference sequence). The CDR3 extends over 13 amino acids. The CDR3, as DNA: TGCAGTGCTACGGACGGGGGCACAGATACGCAGTATTTT. This translates into CSATDGGTDTQYF.

This clonotype was recorded many times. The J gene is TRBJ2-3, the V gene TRBV9, with 9 bases matching TRBD2. The CDR3 covers 16 residues. Germline V CDR1 and CDR2: SGDLS, YYNGEE. The J segment lost 5 bases and the V segment lost 0 bases, leaving 7 bases of the junction unmatched. The CDR3 reads CASSVEAGGPKDTQYF. As DNA, the CDR3 is TGTGCCAGCAGCGTAGAGGCGGGGGGGCCAAAAGATACGCAGTATTTT. The full variable domain, rest sourced from reference TRBV9 and TRBJ2-3, is DSGVTQTPKHLITATGQRVTLRCSPRSGDLSVYWYQQSLDQGLQFLIQYYNGEERAKGNILERFSAQQFPDLHSELNLSSLELGDSALYFCASSVEAGGPKDTQYFGPGTRLTVL.

This clonotype was seen many times. This chain uses TRBV15 with TRBJ1-1; D is unresolved. Looked up from germline, CDR1 is LNHNV and CDR2 is YYDKDF (reference sequence). Trimming took off 0 bases at V and 0 bases at J, with 8 bases between the two ends. There are 15 residues in the CDR3. Here the CDR3 DNA reads TGTGCCACCAGCAGAGAGGGGAATTTGAACACTGAAGCTTTCTTT. It yields the protein CATSREGNLNTEAFF.

Notes on this clonotype: This clone may be a read error of a much larger clone one base away. The chain combines TRBV12-3 or TRBV12-4 with TRBJ1-2; tentative D call: TRBD1 (5 bases). The CDR3 is made up of 15 amino acids. CDR3 DNA sequence: TGTGCCGGCAGTTCACCGGGACGGGCCAGGTATGGCTACACCTTC. Its translation is CAGSSPGRARYGYTF.

This clonotype occurred a few times. The V call is TRBV19, the J call TRBJ1-5; D gene ambiguous. Germline V gene lookup returns CDR1 LNHDA and CDR2 SQIVND (reference sequence). CDR3 length: 15 amino acids. Trimming took 5 bases from V and 7 from J, leaving 18 bases between them. The CDR3 DNA is TGTGCCAGTAGTTCCCGCGGCGGGGTTGGGCAGCCCCAGCATTTT. Residues: CASSSRGGVGQPQHF. The full variable domain, rest sourced from reference TRBV19 and TRBJ1-5, is DGGITQSPKYLFRKEGQNVTLSCEQNLNHDAMYWYRQDPGQGLRLIYYSQIVNDFQKGDIAEGYSVSREKKESFPLTVTSAQKNPTAFYLCASSSRGGVGQPQHFGDGTRLSIL.

The chain carries TRBV5-1 and TRBJ2-1, with D perhaps assigned TRBD1 or TRBD2 (5 bases each). TRBJ2-7 matches the DNA end more closely, so the J call is doubtful. The CDR3 covers 15 residues. Germline V gene lookup returns CDR1 SGHRS and CDR2 YFSETQ. CDR3 sequence (DNA): TGCGCCAGCAGCTTGCCAGGGTCTCGGGGCAATGAGCAGTACTTC. Its protein is CASSLPGSRGNEQYF.